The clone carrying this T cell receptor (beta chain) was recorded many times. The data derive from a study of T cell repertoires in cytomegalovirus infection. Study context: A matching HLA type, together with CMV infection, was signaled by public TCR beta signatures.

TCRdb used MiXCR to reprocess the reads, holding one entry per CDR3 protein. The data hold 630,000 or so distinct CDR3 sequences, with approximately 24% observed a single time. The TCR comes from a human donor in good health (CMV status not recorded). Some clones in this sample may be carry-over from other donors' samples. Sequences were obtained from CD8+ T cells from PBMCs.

The CDR3 here is CASSQEETGFGNEKLFF. The CDR3 nucleotides read TGCGCCAGCAGCCAAGAGGAGACAGGGTTCGGTAATGAAAAACTGTTTTTT. This chain joins TRBV4-3 and TRBJ1-4, with 7 bases matching TRBD1. From germline, CDR1 is LGHNA and CDR2 YSLEER. The CDR3 length is 17 residues. V dropped 0 bases and J dropped 4; count of bases not matched to a gene: 8.